The 29 T cell receptor beta chains below come from one sample, sequenced in a study of regulatory T cells in long-lasting Graves disease. Time point given: persistent/refractory GD, antithyroid drugs over 5 years with positive TRAb. PBMC-extracted RNA yielded the TCR library. For TCR beta, libraries came from iRepertoire HTBI primers and Arm-PCR of CDR3 regions. TCRdb processed the multiplex PCR reads anew with MiXCR; each CDR3 protein has one entry. Among 500,000 to 700,000 distinct CDR3 sequences listed, 25% to 35% were seen once. The sequences come from peripheral blood mononuclear cells (PBMCs), collected when the disease was refractory, from a patient treated with antithyroid drugs. The receptor source for this set is a female donor with Graves disease.

This CDR3 reads CASSLARGAGDYEQYF. The CDR3 DNA is TGCGCCAGCAGCTTGGCCCGTGGAGCGGGAGACTACGAGCAGTACTTC. The chain combines TRBV5-1 with TRBJ2-7; 8 nucleotides align to TRBD2. The CDR3 is 16 amino acids. Unmatched junction bases numbered 8, after V lost 0 bases and J lost 3 bases. In germline, CDR1 is SGHRS, CDR2 YFSETQ.

With regard to this clonotype: Lacking the conserved final phenylalanine or tryptophan, this CDR3 likely reflects a read error. The J gene is TRBJ1-1, the V gene TRBV7-9, with 7 bases aligning to TRBD1. Germline CDR1 SEHNR, CDR2 FQNEAQ (reference sequence). This CDR3 spans 15 amino acids. The trim removed 5 bases at V and 5 bases at J, leaving 11 bases unmatched. CDR3 in DNA: TGTGCCAGCAGCCCAGGGGGAAGGGGAAGGACTGAAGCTTTCCTT. Encoded protein: CASSPGGRGRTEAFL.

This clonotype was found many times. The gene calls are TRBV2 and TRBJ2-7; D not resolved. The CDR3 sequence is 14 residues long. CDR1 and CDR2 (germline): SNHLY, FYNNEI. The V end lost 2 bases, the J end lost 2 bases, and 10 bases lay between the germline ends. The CDR3 DNA sequence: TGTGCCAGCAGTGAATTCCTAGGCGCCTACGAGCAGTACTTC. This sequence encodes CASSEFLGAYEQYF.

This chain links TRBV2 with TRBJ2-1, with TRBD2 identical over 12 bases. The CDR3 consists of 16 residues. Germline CDR1 SNHLY, CDR2 FYNNEI. V gave up 2 bases and J gave up 5 bases; unmatched junction bases: 4. The CDR3 here is CASSETSGRSHNEQFF. The CDR3 bases are TGTGCCAGCAGTGAAACTAGCGGGAGGAGCCACAATGAGCAGTTCTTC. Based on the CDR3 plus reference TRBV2 and TRBJ2-1, the full variable domain is EPEVTQTPSHQVTQMGQEVILRCVPISNHLYFYWYRQILGQKVEFLVSFYNNEISEKSEIFDDQFSVERPDGSNFTLKIRSTKLEDSAMYFCASSETSGRSHNEQFFGPGTRLTVL.

This clonotype was counted a few times. V is TRBV19 and J is TRBJ1-5; TRBD1 might be the D (5 bases). Germline CDR1 is LNHDA and CDR2 is SQIVND (reference sequence). This CDR3 is 15 amino acids long. With 5 bases removed from V and 7 bases from J, the gap between germline ends came to 18 bases. The chain's CDR3 is CASSHPKGWDQPQHF. CDR3 DNA sequence: TGTGCCAGTAGTCACCCTAAGGGGTGGGACCAGCCCCAGCATTTT.

The V gene is TRBV28, the J gene TRBJ2-7, with TRBD1 identical over 7 bases. V lost 6 bases to trimming and J lost 4 bases; unmatched junction nucleotides: 15. This CDR3 region has 16 residues. The germline V gene has CDR1 MDHEN and CDR2 SYDVKM. DNA for the CDR3: TGTGCCAGCAGCTCACCGGACCGGGACAGAGTATACGAGCAGTACTTC. This gives the protein CASSSPDRDRVYEQYF.

The V call is TRBV5-6, the J call TRBJ1-6; D not resolved. V was shortened by 3 bases and J by 9 bases, with 7 bases between the two germline ends. This CDR3 is built from 12 residues. The germline V gene has CDR1 SGHDT and CDR2 YYEEEE. In DNA, the CDR3 is TGTGCCAGCAGCTGGGGAGGTTCACCCCTCCACTTT. Protein sequence: CASSWGGSPLHF.

The chain combines TRBV9 with TRBJ1-4; D is perhaps TRBD1 (6 bases). CDR3 length equals 16 residues. V lost 0 bases to trimming and J lost 7 bases, with 16 bases between them. The germline V gene has CDR1 SGDLS and CDR2 YYNGEE. Written as DNA, the CDR3 is TGTGCCAGCAGCGTAGGGGGGAGCCCGGGGGCTGAAAAACTGTTTTTT. Its translation is CASSVGGSPGAEKLFF.

This clonotype was seen at least ten times. For the CDR3, the DNA is TGTGCCAGCAGTTTGGTCTTCCCCTACGAGCAGTACTTC. Protein: CASSLVFPYEQYF. This rearrangement joins TRBV12-3 or TRBV12-4 to TRBJ2-7; D is unclear. The V and J ends lost 3 bases and 2 bases respectively, with 8 bases between them. The length of the CDR3 is 13 residues.

Ten or more counts support this clonotype. V and J are TRBV6-2 or TRBV6-3 and TRBJ2-7, with 9 bases fitting TRBD2. The CDR3 spans 14 residues. The J segment lost 6 bases and the V segment lost 1 base, leaving 4 bases of the junction unmatched. CDR1 and CDR2 from the germline V gene are MNHEY and SVGEGT. CDR3 sequence: CASSYFGLAIEQYF. The CDR3 bases are TGTGCCAGCAGTTACTTCGGACTAGCGATCGAGCAGTACTTC.

The rearrangement uses TRBV29-1 and TRBJ1-5; TRBD1 aligns across 10 bases. Germline V gives CDR1 SQVTM, CDR2 ANQGSEA. The CDR3 has 14 residues. J was trimmed by 3 bases and V by 6 bases; bases with no gene match: 5. The CDR3 coding sequence is TGCAGCGTCCCGGGACAGGGGAACAATCAGCCCCAGCATTTT. Translation gives CSVPGQGNNQPQHF.

The V gene is TRBV5-1, the J gene TRBJ2-3; TRBD2 matches 10 bases. The V and J ends lost 2 bases and 4 bases, in that order; junction bases with no gene match: 4. The CDR3 sequence is 15 residues long. CDR1 is SGHRS and CDR2 is YFSETQ in the germline V gene. CDR3 sequence reads: CASSLAGGNPDTQYF. In DNA form, the CDR3 reads TGCGCCAGCAGCTTAGCGGGAGGGAACCCAGATACGCAGTATTTT. Based on the CDR3 plus reference TRBV5-1 and TRBJ2-3, the full variable domain is KAGVTQTPRYLIKTRGQQVTLSCSPISGHRSVSWYQQTPGQGLQFLFEYFSETQRNKGNFPGRFSGRQFSNSRSEMNVSTLELGDSALYLCASSLAGGNPDTQYFGPGTRLTVL.

This clonotype was seen a handful of times. The chain links TRBV7-3 to TRBJ2-5; either TRBD1 or TRBD2 may fit D (6 bases each). The CDR3 runs 15 residues. The germline gives CDR1 SGHTA, CDR2 FQGTGA. Between the trimmed V and J ends, which lost 5 bases and 4 bases, there was a span of 17 bases. The CDR3 DNA reads TGTGCCAGCAGCCCTACGGGGGCCCCGGTAGAGACCCAGTACTTC. It is translated as CASSPTGAPVETQYF.

The rearrangement links TRBV4-1 to TRBJ2-7; 7 bases line up with TRBD2. CDR1 and CDR2 (germline): MGHRA, YSYEKL. V lost 3 bases, J lost 1 base, and 3 bases stayed unmatched. The CDR3 loop spans 14 amino acids. The CDR3 bases are TGCGCCAGCAGCCAGTACGGGGGGTCCTACGAGCAGTACTTC. Its protein is CASSQYGGSYEQYF.

The chain has TRBV3-1 and TRBJ2-5, with 7 bases lining up with TRBD2. Germline assignment: CDR1 LGHDT and CDR2 YNNKEL (reference sequence). This CDR3 contains 16 residues. J lost 9 bases, V lost 0 bases, and 13 bases had no gene match. CDR3 sequence reads: CASSQEPSGVMVAQYF. The CDR3 nucleotides read TGTGCCAGCAGCCAAGAACCAAGCGGGGTGATGGTGGCCCAGTACTTC.

The CDR3 sequence: CASSFQKWDRGSTGELFF. DNA for the CDR3: TGTGCCAGCAGTTTTCAAAAATGGGACAGGGGCTCCACCGGGGAGCTGTTTTTT. This chain uses TRBV6-5 with TRBJ2-2, with 10 bases identical to TRBD1. The V gene end was trimmed by 4 bases and the J gene end by 4 bases; junction bases not matched to a gene: 12. The germline V gene encodes CDR1 MNHEY and CDR2 SVGAGI. The CDR3 length is 18 residues.

This clonotype has a handful of counts. The CDR3 sequence is CASRDRGQGASTEAFF. CDR3 sequence (DNA): TGTGCCAGCAGGGACCGGGGACAGGGGGCGAGCACTGAAGCTTTCTTT. The V and J genes are TRBV2 and TRBJ1-1; 12 bases map to TRBD1. The CDR3 spans 16 residues. Trimming at V came to 6 bases and at J to 4 bases, leaving 9 bases not matched to a gene. CDR1 and CDR2 from the germline V gene are SNHLY and FYNNEI.

As regards this clonotype: The junction differs from germline at one of its ends, possibly a read error. This chain connects TRBV6-1 to TRBJ1-2; the D is unclear. The CDR3 spans 14 residues. CDR1 and CDR2 from the germline V gene are MNHNS and SASEGT. The CDR3 region is CASNMDRNNFGYTF. The CDR3 coding sequence is TGTGCCAGCAACATGGACCGGAATAACTTTGGCTACACCTTC.

The rearrangement uses TRBV6-1 and TRBJ2-5, with 13 bases lining up with TRBD2. The CDR3 is made up of 18 amino acids. The germline V gene has CDR1 MNHNS and CDR2 SASEGT. V shed 3 bases, J shed 3 bases, and the junction held 10 bases outside the gene matches. The CDR3 region is CASSDLLGLAGEEETQYF. CDR3 nucleotides: TGTGCCAGCAGTGACCTCCTTGGACTAGCGGGAGAGGAAGAGACCCAGTACTTC.

The chain couples TRBV9 to TRBJ1-2, with 9 bases identical to TRBD1. The V segment lost 4 bases and the J segment 4 bases; nucleotides outside the gene matches: 8. The germline V gene has CDR1 SGDLS and CDR2 YYNGEE. The CDR3 sequence is 15 residues long. This CDR3 is CASSPPGQGTYGYTF. CDR3 DNA: TGTGCCAGCAGCCCCCCGGGACAGGGTACCTATGGCTACACCTTC.

The CDR3, as DNA: TGTGCCAGCAGTTCCGTCGGGAAACGACAGGGGGCCGGGGAGCTGTTTTTT. This codes for CASSSVGKRQGAGELFF. This chain joins TRBV27 and TRBJ2-2, with 9 bases fitting TRBD1. The CDR3 totals 17 residues. V lost 4 bases, J lost 6 bases, and 12 bases stayed unmatched. The germline gives CDR1 MNHEY, CDR2 SMNVEV (reference sequence).

The chain recombines TRBV2 with TRBJ1-5; 11 bases agree with TRBD1. With 6 bases clipped from V and 3 bases from J, the junction kept 13 bases outside the gene matches. The CDR3 covers 18 residues. The germline V gene encodes CDR1 SNHLY and CDR2 FYNNEI. The CDR3 nucleotides are TGTGCCAGCAGCTCCCCGGGACAGGGGGGAGTGCACAATCAGCCCCAGCATTTT. Translating it yields CASSSPGQGGVHNQPQHF. The full variable domain, completed using reference TRBV2 and TRBJ1-5, is EPEVTQTPSHQVTQMGQEVILRCVPISNHLYFYWYRQILGQKVEFLVSFYNNEISEKSEIFDDQFSVERPDGSNFTLKIRSTKLEDSAMYFCASSSPGQGGVHNQPQHFGDGTRLSIL.

In this sample, this clonotype turned up a few times. The rearrangement joins TRBV27 to TRBJ2-7; D ambiguous. The ends were cut back, 4 bases at V and 2 bases at J, with 21 bases in the middle. The germline gives CDR1 MNHEY, CDR2 SMNVEV (reference sequence). CDR3 length: 17 residues. CDR3 protein: CASSSSQQIYGTYEQYF. The DNA for the CDR3 is TGTGCCAGCAGTTCCTCCCAACAGATCTACGGCACCTACGAGCAGTACTTC.

The genes are TRBV20-1 and TRBJ1-5, with 9 bases matching TRBD1. The CDR3 length is 15 residues. V dropped 6 bases and J dropped 1; count of bases not matched to a gene: 7. Germline V CDR1 and CDR2: DFQATT, SNEGSKA (reference sequence). The CDR3 sequence is CSASPGTGSNQPQHF. Written as DNA, the CDR3 is TGCAGTGCGAGTCCCGGGACAGGGAGCAATCAGCCCCAGCATTTT.

The V and J genes are TRBV5-1 and TRBJ1-2, with D maybe TRBD1 (5 bases). Germline CDR1 reads SGHRS; CDR2 reads YFSETQ. Deletions cut 3 bases from V and 4 bases from J, with 10 bases between. The CDR3 is 13 residues long. The CDR3 spells CASSSGQVYGYTF. The CDR3 coding sequence is TGCGCCAGCAGCTCAGGACAAGTCTATGGCTACACCTTC. The complete variable domain, with remaining parts taken from reference TRBV5-1 and TRBJ1-2, reads KAGVTQTPRYLIKTRGQQVTLSCSPISGHRSVSWYQQTPGQGLQFLFEYFSETQRNKGNFPGRFSGRQFSNSRSEMNVSTLELGDSALYLCASSSGQVYGYTFGSGTRLTVV.

Notes on this clonotype: The junction departs from germline at one end; a sequencing error may be responsible. The rearrangement links TRBV18 to TRBJ1-5, with a possible D match to TRBD1 (5 bases). Germline CDR1 KGHSH, CDR2 LQKENI. There are 14 residues in the CDR3. The DNA of the CDR3 is TGTGTCAGCTCACCTTTAAGGGGACATCAGCCCCAGCATTTT. Its protein product is CVSSPLRGHQPQHF. Together with reference TRBV18 and TRBJ1-5, the CDR3 gives the full variable domain: NAGVMQNPRHLVRRRGQEARLRCSPMKGHSHVYWYRQLPEEGLKFMVYLQKENIIDESGMPKERFSAEFPKEGPSILRIQQVVRGDSAAYFCVSSPLRGHQPQHFGDGTRLSIL.

The CDR3 reads CASSYSARHMNTEAFF. The CDR3 nucleotides are TGTGCCAGCAGTTACTCGGCCCGGCATATGAACACTGAAGCTTTCTTT. The V call is TRBV6-5, the J call TRBJ1-1; D uncertain. The CDR3 is made up of 16 amino acids. Germline V gene sequence: CDR1 MNHEY, CDR2 SVGAGI. The ends were cut back, 0 bases at V and 0 bases at J, with 11 bases in the middle.

This clonotype was detected only a few times. The chain employs TRBV27 and TRBJ1-5; no definite D call. This CDR3 contains 17 residues. The V end was cut by 3 bases, the J end by 0 bases, with 15 bases between. The V gene's germline CDR1 is MNHEY and CDR2 SMNVEV (reference sequence). Written as DNA, the CDR3 is TGTGCCAGCAGTTTCCTAAGCAGTGGGTCTAGCAATCAGCCCCAGCATTTT. Protein product: CASSFLSSGSSNQPQHF.

There are many counts of this clonotype. V and J are TRBV18 and TRBJ1-2, with D perhaps TRBD1 (5 bases). CDR1 and CDR2 from the germline V gene are KGHSH and LQKENI. Trimming pared 2 bases from V and 4 bases from J, leaving 14 bases between. The CDR3 consists of 15 residues. The CDR3 is CASSPESRAAYGYTF. The DNA of the CDR3 is TGTGCCAGCTCACCAGAGAGCAGGGCGGCCTATGGCTACACCTTC.